Presented here are 3 T cell receptor beta chains from one specimen sequenced in a study of a mutant IDH1 vaccine in newly diagnosed glioma. Time point in this sample: baseline, week 1 (first vaccination visit). Documented treatment: pre-vaccination baseline after standard-of-care therapy. Sequenced by immunoSEQ multiplex PCR; TCRdb stores in-frame clones only, minus some. The table shows 45,000 to 55,000 clones, with 75% to 90% occurring only once. The starting material was PBMCs, obtained from a glioma patient treated with radiotherapy, temozolomide or both. The receptors here all came from a man aged 40-49 years with glioma.

CDR3 loop: CASSMRRTGDQPQHF. The CDR3 DNA is TGTGCCAGTAGTATGAGGCGGACAGGGGACCAGCCCCAGCATTTT. The V call is TRBV19, the J call TRBJ1-5; the match to TRBD1 covers 9 bases. The CDR3 spans 15 residues. Per the germline V gene, CDR1 is LNHDA and CDR2 is SQIVND (reference sequence). Trimming at V came to 3 bases and at J to 7 bases, leaving 7 bases not matched to a gene. The full variable domain, rest sourced from reference TRBV19 and TRBJ1-5, is DGGITQSPKYLFRKEGQNVTLSCEQNLNHDAMYWYRQDPGQGLRLIYYSQIVNDFQKGDIAEGYSVSREKKESFPLTVTSAQKNPTAFYLCASSMRRTGDQPQHFGDGTRLSIL.

The chain carries TRBV5-1 and TRBJ2-3, with 7 positions matching TRBD2. Trimming at V came to 4 bases and at J to 6 bases, leaving 8 bases not matched to a gene. The germline gives CDR1 SGHRS, CDR2 YFSETQ. CDR3 length equals 14 residues. CDR3 loop: CASSIKPRGDTQYF. DNA of the CDR3: TGCGCCAGCAGCATAAAACCGCGGGGGGATACGCAGTATTTT.

The sample holds one count of this clone. The V gene is TRBV9, the J gene TRBJ2-2; 11 bases map to TRBD2. The CDR3 runs to 18 residues. Germline CDR1 SGDLS, CDR2 YYNGEE. V trimming: 5 bases; J trimming: 6 bases; junction bases outside the gene matches: 15. CDR3 DNA: TGTGCCAGCAGTGTCCTCGAGACTAGCGGGATAATGGCCGGGGAGCTGTTTTTT. This gives the protein CASSVLETSGIMAGELFF.